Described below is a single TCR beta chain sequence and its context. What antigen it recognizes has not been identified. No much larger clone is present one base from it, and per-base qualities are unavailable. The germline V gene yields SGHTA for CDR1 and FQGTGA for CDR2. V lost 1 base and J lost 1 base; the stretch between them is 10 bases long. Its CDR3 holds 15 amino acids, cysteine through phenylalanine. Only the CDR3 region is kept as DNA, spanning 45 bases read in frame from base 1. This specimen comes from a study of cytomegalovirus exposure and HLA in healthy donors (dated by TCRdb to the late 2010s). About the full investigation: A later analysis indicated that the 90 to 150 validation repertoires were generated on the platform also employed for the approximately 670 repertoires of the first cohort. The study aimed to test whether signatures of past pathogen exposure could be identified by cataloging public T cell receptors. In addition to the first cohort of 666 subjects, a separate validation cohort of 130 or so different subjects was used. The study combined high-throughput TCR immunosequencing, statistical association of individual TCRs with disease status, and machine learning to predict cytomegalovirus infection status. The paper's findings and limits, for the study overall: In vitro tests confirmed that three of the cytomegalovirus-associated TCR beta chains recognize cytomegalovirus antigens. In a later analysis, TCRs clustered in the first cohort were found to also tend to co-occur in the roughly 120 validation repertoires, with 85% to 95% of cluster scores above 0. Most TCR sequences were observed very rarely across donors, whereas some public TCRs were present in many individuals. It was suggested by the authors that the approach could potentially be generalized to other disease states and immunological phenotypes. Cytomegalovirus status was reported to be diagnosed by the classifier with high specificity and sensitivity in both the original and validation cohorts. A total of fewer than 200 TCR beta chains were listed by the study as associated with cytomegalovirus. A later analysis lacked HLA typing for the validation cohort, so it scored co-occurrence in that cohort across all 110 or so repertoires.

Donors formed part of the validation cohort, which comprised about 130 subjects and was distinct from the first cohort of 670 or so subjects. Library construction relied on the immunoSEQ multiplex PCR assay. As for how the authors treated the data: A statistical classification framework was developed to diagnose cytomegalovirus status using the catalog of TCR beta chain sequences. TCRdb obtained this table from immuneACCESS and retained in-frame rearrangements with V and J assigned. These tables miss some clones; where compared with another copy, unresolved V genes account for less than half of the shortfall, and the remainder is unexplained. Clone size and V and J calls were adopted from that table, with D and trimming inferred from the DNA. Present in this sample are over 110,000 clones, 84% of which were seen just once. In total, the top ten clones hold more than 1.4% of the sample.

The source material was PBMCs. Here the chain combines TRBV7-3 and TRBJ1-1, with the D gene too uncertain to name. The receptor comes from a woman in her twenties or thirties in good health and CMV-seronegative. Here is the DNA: TGTGCCAGCAGCTTAAGTGGGGAGACGAACACTGAAGCTTTCTTT. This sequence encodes CASSLSGETNTEAFF.